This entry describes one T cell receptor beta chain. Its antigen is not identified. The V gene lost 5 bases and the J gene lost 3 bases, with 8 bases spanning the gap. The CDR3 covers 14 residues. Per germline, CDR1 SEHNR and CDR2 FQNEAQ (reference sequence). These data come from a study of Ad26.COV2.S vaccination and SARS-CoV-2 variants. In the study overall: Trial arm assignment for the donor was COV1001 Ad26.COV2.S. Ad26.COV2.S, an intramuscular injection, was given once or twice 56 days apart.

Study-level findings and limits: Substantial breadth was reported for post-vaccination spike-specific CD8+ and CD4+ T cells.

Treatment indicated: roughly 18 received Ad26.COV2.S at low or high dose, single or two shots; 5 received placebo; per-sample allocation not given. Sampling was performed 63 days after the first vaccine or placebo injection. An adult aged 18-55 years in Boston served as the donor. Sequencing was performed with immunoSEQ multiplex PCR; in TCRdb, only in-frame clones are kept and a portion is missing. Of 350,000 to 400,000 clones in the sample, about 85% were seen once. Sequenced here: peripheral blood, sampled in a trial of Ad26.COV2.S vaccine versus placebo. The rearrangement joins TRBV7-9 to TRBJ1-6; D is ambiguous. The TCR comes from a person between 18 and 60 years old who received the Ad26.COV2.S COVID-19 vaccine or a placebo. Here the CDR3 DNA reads TGTGCCAGCAGCCTCGGGGACTATAATTCACCCCTCCACTTT. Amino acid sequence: CASSLGDYNSPLHF.